These 28 T cell receptor beta chains originate from one sample sequenced in a study of OX40 agonist ivuxolimab in advanced cancers. The repertoire was sequenced with immunoSEQ multiplex PCR; TCRdb's copy has only in-frame clones and lacks some. The top ten clones hold 5% to 7% of a sample with more than 12,000 clones, approximately 87% of them seen once. The starting material was CD4+ or CD8+ T cells sorted from blood, obtained in a trial of the OX40 agonist ivuxolimab. Receptors originate from an adult with an advanced solid tumor such as melanoma, head and neck, liver or kidney cancer.

The chain recombines TRBV9 with TRBJ2-3; TRBD1 aligns across 10 bases. Germline assignment: CDR1 SGDLS and CDR2 YYNGEE. V was clipped by 6 bases and J by 6 bases; unmatched bases: 13. This CDR3 has 16 residues. CDR3 coding DNA: TGTGCCAGCACCCCAAATCCCGGGACAGGGGTTGATACGCAGTATTTT. Its translation: CASTPNPGTGVDTQYF.

The gene calls are TRBV5-4 and TRBJ1-2; D perhaps matches TRBD1 (5 bases). Germline-derived CDR1 and CDR2 are SGHNT and YYREEE (reference sequence). CDR3 length: 15 amino acids. Trimming cost V 2 bases and J 4 bases, with 15 bases left between them. The CDR3 coding sequence is TGTGCCAGCAGCTTAGTAGGGCAGGGCTTCTATGGCTACACCTTC. Translated, it gives CASSLVGQGFYGYTF.

The chain combines TRBV9 with TRBJ1-1; possible D gene TRBD1, 5 bases. This CDR3 region has 14 residues. Per the germline V gene, CDR1 is SGDLS and CDR2 is YYNGEE. Trimming took off 3 bases at V and 2 bases at J, with 11 bases between the two ends. CDR3 residues: CASSALTENTEAFF. In DNA form, the CDR3 reads TGTGCCAGCAGCGCGTTGACAGAAAACACTGAAGCTTTCTTT.

This sequence joins TRBV12-5 and TRBJ2-1; TRBD2 might be the D (6 bases). CDR1 and CDR2 (germline): LGHNT, FRNRAP. Trimming stripped 1 base from V and 3 bases from J, with 19 bases between. This CDR3 is 18 amino acids long. The CDR3 nucleotides are TGTGCTAGTGGTTTGGCCACCGCGGAGGGCATCGGCTACAATGAGCAGTTCTTC. Its protein product is CASGLATAEGIGYNEQFF.

In DNA form, the CDR3 reads TGTGCCAGCAGGTCCGGGACTAGCACAGATACGCAGTATTTT. The encoded protein is CASRSGTSTDTQYF. The chain combines TRBV5-4 with TRBJ2-3, with D maybe TRBD2 (6 bases). This CDR3 has 14 residues. Germline-derived CDR1 and CDR2 are SGHNT and YYREEE (reference sequence). The V end was cut by 5 bases, the J end by 0 bases, with 10 bases between.

V usage is TRBV6-1 and J usage is TRBJ2-7; the D is unclear. Germline V gives CDR1 MNHNS, CDR2 SASEGT. V shed 6 bases and J shed 6 bases, with 9 bases lying between them. The CDR3 is made up of 11 amino acids. This CDR3 reads CASSQMSEQYF. DNA for the CDR3: TGTGCCAGCAGCCAAATGAGCGAGCAGTACTTC.

V gene TRBV4-1 combines with J gene TRBJ2-1; 8 nucleotides align to TRBD1. Germline values: CDR1 MGHRA, CDR2 YSYEKL. V trimming: 6 bases; J trimming: 7 bases; junction bases outside the gene matches: 2. The CDR3 has 12 residues. The CDR3 protein is CASRTGVNEQFF. The CDR3 DNA is TGCGCCAGCAGGACAGGGGTTAATGAGCAGTTCTTC.

The chain employs TRBV2 and TRBJ1-6; the D is unclear. Trimming left V 4 bases short and J 6 bases short, with 10 bases between. Looked up from germline, CDR1 is SNHLY and CDR2 is FYNNEI. The length of the CDR3 is 14 residues. Here the CDR3 reads CASSVRVFNSPLHF. The CDR3 nucleotides read TGTGCCAGCAGTGTACGGGTCTTTAATTCACCCCTCCACTTT.

The chain links TRBV15 to TRBJ2-7, with a possible D match to TRBD1 (5 bases). Between the trimmed V and J ends, which lost 3 bases and 9 bases, there was a span of 24 bases. The CDR3 extends over 16 amino acids. CDR1 is LNHNV, CDR2 YYDKDF, per germline (reference sequence). CDR3 protein: CATSSEPPLQGLRQYF. Here the CDR3 DNA reads TGTGCCACCAGCAGTGAGCCGCCGCTTCAGGGTCTTCGGCAGTACTTC.

The chain has TRBV6-6 and TRBJ2-1; 8 nucleotides align to TRBD1. The length of the CDR3 is 14 residues. Germline V gene sequence: CDR1 MNHNY, CDR2 SVGAGI (reference sequence). V shed 6 bases and J 4 bases; nucleotides not matched to a gene: 5. CDR3 DNA sequence: TGTGCCAGCAGAACAGGGGGATTGTACAATGAGCAGTTCTTC. Encoded protein: CASRTGGLYNEQFF.

The gene calls are TRBV30 and TRBJ2-7; 7 bases agree with TRBD2. The CDR3 has 16 residues. V lost 3 bases to trimming and J lost 3 bases; unmatched junction nucleotides: 14. Per the germline V gene, CDR1 is GTSNPN and CDR2 is SVGIG (reference sequence). The CDR3 sequence: CAWRAARLALGYEQYF. DNA of the CDR3: TGTGCCTGGAGAGCGGCTAGACTAGCTCTTGGCTACGAGCAGTACTTC.

The chain combines TRBV5-1 with TRBJ1-2; weak D call: TRBD1 (5 bases). The V gene lost 6 bases and the J gene lost 5 bases, with 20 bases spanning the gap. The germline V gene encodes CDR1 SGHRS and CDR2 YFSETQ. This CDR3 contains 15 residues. The CDR3 here is CASTQTVGLSYGYTF. CDR3 DNA: TGCGCCAGCACCCAGACAGTCGGGCTTAGTTATGGCTACACCTTC.

This sequence joins TRBV19 and TRBJ2-5; D is uncertain. The CDR3 totals 14 residues. Germline CDR1 is LNHDA and CDR2 is SQIVND (reference sequence). V was pared by 3 bases and J by 3 bases, with 11 bases between. Written as DNA, the CDR3 is TGTGCCAGTAGTATCCCGGACCGGAAAGAGACCCAGTACTTC. The encoded protein is CASSIPDRKETQYF.

The CDR3 bases are TGTGCCAGCAGCTTGGACAGTTCCTCCTACGAGCAGTACTTC. It specifies CASSLDSSSYEQYF. The chain couples TRBV5-6 to TRBJ2-7, with D unresolved. Germline assignment: CDR1 SGHDT and CDR2 YYEEEE. The V gene lost 0 bases and the J gene lost 0 bases, with 7 bases spanning the gap. The CDR3 runs to 14 residues.

CDR3 region: CASRRSSSYEQYF. The CDR3 DNA follows: TGTGCCAGCCGACGTTCTAGCTCCTACGAGCAGTACTTC. The chain uses TRBV27 and TRBJ2-7, with no clear D. The CDR3 loop spans 13 amino acids. Germline V gene data show CDR1 as MNHEY and CDR2 as SMNVEV (reference sequence). V was cut by 8 bases and J by 0 bases, with 11 bases left in between.

This rearrangement joins TRBV7-3 to TRBJ1-1, with D maybe TRBD1 (6 bases). Germline CDR1 SGHTA, CDR2 FQGTGA. V lost 1 base to trimming and J lost 1 base, with 25 bases between them. The length of the CDR3 is 20 residues. The CDR3 DNA follows: TGTGCCAGCAGCTTAATTCCCCTAACAGGGAAGGACGGTTGGAACACTGAAGCTTTCTTT. This gives the protein CASSLIPLTGKDGWNTEAFF.

The V and J genes are TRBV18 and TRBJ2-1, with D maybe TRBD1 (5 bases). Germline values: CDR1 KGHSH, CDR2 LQKENI. The CDR3 totals 15 residues. With 2 bases removed from V and 4 bases from J, the gap between germline ends came to 12 bases. CDR3 nucleotide sequence: TGTGCCAGCTCACCAATCGACAGTTTTTACAATGAGCAGTTCTTC. This gives the protein CASSPIDSFYNEQFF.

The chain links TRBV2 to TRBJ2-7; 9 nucleotides agree with TRBD2. The CDR3 length is 15 residues. Germline trimming cut 6 bases from V and 0 bases from J; bases unmatched to any gene: 6. In germline, CDR1 is SNHLY, CDR2 FYNNEI. CDR3 loop: CASSLGGGGSYEQYF. CDR3 nucleotide sequence: TGTGCCAGCAGCTTAGGCGGGGGGGGCTCCTACGAGCAGTACTTC.

The chain employs TRBV6-1 and TRBJ1-1; 11 positions agree with TRBD1. The CDR3 length is 13 residues. The germline V gene encodes CDR1 MNHNS and CDR2 SASEGT. V was pared by 6 bases and J by 6 bases, with 3 bases of the junction left unmatched. CDR3 amino acids: CASRGTGGAEAFF. The CDR3 nucleotides are TGTGCCAGCAGGGGGACAGGGGGAGCTGAAGCTTTCTTT.

V and J are TRBV19 and TRBJ2-6, with D perhaps matching TRBD2 (6 bases). Germline V gives CDR1 LNHDA, CDR2 SQIVND (reference sequence). The length of the CDR3 is 16 residues. Trimming took off 9 bases at V and 0 bases at J, with 15 bases between the two ends. The CDR3 reads CASTGTDFSGANVLTF. The CDR3 DNA follows: TGTGCCAGCACCGGGACTGACTTCTCTGGGGCCAACGTCCTGACTTTC.

The chain carries TRBV15 and TRBJ2-5; D gene unclear. The germline V and J ends were trimmed by 0 bases and 11 bases, with 10 bases remaining between them. The CDR3 is 12 amino acids. In germline, CDR1 is LNHNV, CDR2 YYDKDF (reference sequence). The CDR3: CATSRDDTPQYF. CDR3 sequence (DNA): TGTGCCACCAGCAGAGATGACACTCCACAGTACTTC.

The J gene is TRBJ2-7, the V gene TRBV5-1, with D unclear. Trimming took 0 bases from V and 6 from J, leaving 13 bases between them. The CDR3 length is 14 residues. The germline gives CDR1 SGHRS, CDR2 YFSETQ. This chain's CDR3 is CASSLGSGVLEQYF. The CDR3 nucleotides read TGCGCCAGCAGCTTGGGCAGTGGGGTGCTCGAGCAGTACTTC.

The genes are TRBV6-6 and TRBJ2-7; D call uncertain. The V end lost 4 bases, the J end lost 3 bases, and 7 bases lay between the germline ends. CDR3 length equals 12 residues. The germline V gene encodes CDR1 MNHNY and CDR2 SVGAGI (reference sequence). The CDR3 DNA follows: TGTGCCAGCAGTTTATCCCTCTACGAGCAGTACTTC. Amino acids: CASSLSLYEQYF.

The chain carries TRBV19 and TRBJ1-5, with no clear D. The CDR3 has 18 residues. Trimming removed 9 bases from V and 6 bases from J, with 30 bases in between. Germline CDR1 reads LNHDA; CDR2 reads SQIVND (reference sequence). The DNA of the CDR3 is TGTGCCAGCCTAAATCCCCCCGTTGTCTCTCCGGAGGGTCAGCCCCAGCATTTT. Its translation: CASLNPPVVSPEGQPQHF.

The genes are TRBV11-2 and TRBJ2-7; 7 positions agree with TRBD2. The V gene end was trimmed by 4 bases and the J gene end by 2 bases; junction bases not matched to a gene: 8. The CDR3 totals 15 residues. In germline, CDR1 is SGHAT, CDR2 FQNNGV. CDR3 sequence: CASSSGGFLTYEQYF. Here the CDR3 DNA reads TGTGCCAGCAGCTCCGGGGGGTTCTTGACCTACGAGCAGTACTTC.

This rearrangement joins TRBV27 to TRBJ1-5; D not certain. The CDR3 is 15 amino acids. V was shortened by 0 bases and J by 0 bases, with 6 bases between the two germline ends. Germline assignment: CDR1 MNHEY and CDR2 SMNVEV (reference sequence). Here the CDR3 reads CASSLSSYSNQPQHF. Here the CDR3 DNA reads TGTGCCAGCAGTTTATCCAGTTATAGCAATCAGCCCCAGCATTTT.

The CDR3 reads CASSQRGTGSGANYGYTF. The DNA for the CDR3 is TGCGCCAGCAGCCAAAGGGGAACAGGGAGTGGAGCTAACTATGGCTACACCTTC. V and J are TRBV4-1 and TRBJ1-2, with D perhaps TRBD1 (6 bases). CDR3 length: 18 amino acids. Germline assignment: CDR1 MGHRA and CDR2 YSYEKL. The germline V and J ends were trimmed by 2 bases and 0 bases, with 19 bases remaining between them.

Here the CDR3 reads CASSQNGLAGETQYF. The CDR3 DNA reads as TGCGCCAGCAGCCAGAATGGGCTGGCGGGAGAGACCCAGTACTTC. The J gene is TRBJ2-5, the V gene TRBV4-1; D possibly corresponds to TRBD2 (5 bases). The V end lost 3 bases, the J end lost 4 bases, and 15 bases lay between the germline ends. CDR1 is MGHRA, CDR2 YSYEKL, per germline. There are 15 residues in the CDR3.